These T cell receptor beta chains were read from a single sample in a study of cytomegalovirus exposure and HLA in healthy donors. Generated by immunoSEQ multiplex PCR, the TCRdb table keeps only in-frame clones and is missing some. Of roughly 190,000 clones listed, roughly a tenth were seen once; the top ten hold 1% to 1.5%. The source material was PBMCs. Receptors originate from a woman aged 30 to 39 in good health and CMV-seropositive. Each CDR3 is given with its conserved first and last residue. A D gene is named only where the DNA matches it firmly. Size is omitted from some rows. Given values are once, few, many or a class for expanded clones.

CDR3 DNA	CDR3 protein	V gene	D gene	clone size	J gene
TGCAGCGTTGGGTTGGGGGGGAGGGGGGATACGCAGTATTTT	CSVGLGGRGDTQYF	TRBV29-1	.	.	TRBJ2-3
TGTGCCTGGAGTCCTCAGGGCTACGAGCAGTACTTC	CAWSPQGYEQYF	TRBV30	.	.	TRBJ2-7
TGTGCCAGCAGCTTAGTGGCATACGAGCAGTACTTC	CASSLVAYEQYF	TRBV7-2	.	few	TRBJ2-7
TGCGCCAGCAGCCTTTCAACGGGGATAATCGGCGAGCAGTACTTC	CASSLSTGIIGEQYF	TRBV5-1	.	few	TRBJ2-7
TGTGCCAGCAGCTTGGGACAGGGGGCGAAAGAGCAGTACTTC	CASSLGQGAKEQYF	TRBV11-3	TRBD1	few	TRBJ2-7
TGCAGCGTTTCGAGGACAGCAACTAATGAAAAACTGTTTTTT	CSVSRTATNEKLFF	TRBV29-1	.	few	TRBJ1-4
TGTGCCAGCAGTTACGGGTCAAGAGGTCCCTACGAGCAGTACTTC	CASSYGSRGPYEQYF	TRBV6-5	.	few	TRBJ2-7
TGTGCCAGCAGTCTGATTGCGGGCAACGAGCAGTACTTC	CASSLIAGNEQYF	TRBV2	.	few	TRBJ2-7
TGTGCCTGGGGACAGGGGGGAACTAATGAAAAACTGTTTTTT	CAWGQGGTNEKLFF	TRBV30	TRBD1	few	TRBJ1-4
TGTGCCAGCAGCCAAGGGCGGGCGTCGGGGAGGCCTAATGAAAAACTGTTTTTT	CASSQGRASGRPNEKLFF	TRBV4-2	.	few	TRBJ1-4
TGTGCCTGGAGTAAGGCGGGAGGGGGAAATGAGCAGTTCTTC	CAWSKAGGGNEQFF	TRBV30	TRBD2	few	TRBJ2-1